Below, 26 T cell receptor beta chains from the same sample are listed, as sequenced in a study of patients and donors after allogeneic stem cell transplantation. MiXCR was run by TCRdb on the RT-PCR reads, yielding one entry per CDR3 protein. In the table there are over 400,000 distinct CDR3 sequences, roughly 17% of which are singletons. Specimen: blood, either unsorted or a sorted T cell fraction (not recorded which). The receptors shown here come from a human donor who was either an allogeneic HSCT recipient or a stem cell or donor lymphocyte infusion donor (not recorded which). It is not recorded whose cells these are; they may come from a transplant donor.

A few counts support this clonotype. The chain carries TRBV7-9 and TRBJ2-5; D may be TRBD1 or TRBD2 (7 bases each). This CDR3 has 16 amino acids. V was clipped by 5 bases and J by 6 bases, with 22 bases between them. Germline-derived CDR1 and CDR2 are SEHNR and FQNEAQ (reference sequence). The CDR3 here is CASSPSSGRGRKTQYF. The CDR3 DNA follows: TGTGCCAGCAGCCCCTCAAGTGGGAGGGGGCGAAAGACCCAGTACTTC.

The rearrangement links TRBV7-2 to TRBJ1-1; no firm D call. The CDR3 has 14 residues. The germline V gene encodes CDR1 SGHTA and CDR2 FQGNSA. Trimming removed 3 bases at V and 6 bases at J, with 14 bases between. The CDR3 here is CASSLGYGRPEAFF. The CDR3 nucleotides are TGTGCCAGCAGCTTGGGGTATGGGCGGCCTGAAGCTTTCTTT. Combining the CDR3 with reference TRBV7-2 and TRBJ1-1 gives the whole variable domain GAGVSQSPSNKVTEKGKDVELRCDPISGHTALYWYRQSLGQGLEFLIYFQGNSAPDKSGLPSDRFSAERTGGSVSTLTIQRTQQEDSAVYLCASSLGYGRPEAFFGQGTRLTVV.

The rearrangement joins TRBV7-8 to TRBJ2-7; D unresolved. Germline V gene lookup returns CDR1 SGHVS and CDR2 FQNEAQ. Trimming stripped 2 bases from V and 0 bases from J, with 8 bases between. CDR3 length equals 14 residues. The CDR3 sequence: CASSLLESSYEQYF. The CDR3 coding sequence is TGTGCCAGCAGCTTACTCGAGAGCTCCTACGAGCAGTACTTC.

The V gene is TRBV19, the J gene TRBJ1-2, with D perhaps matching TRBD1 (6 bases). Germline V gene lookup returns CDR1 LNHDA and CDR2 SQIVND (reference sequence). The V gene lost 3 bases and the J gene lost 4 bases, with 9 bases spanning the gap. CDR3 length: 13 amino acids. The CDR3 spells CASSIRQAYGYTF. In nucleotides, the CDR3 is TGTGCCAGTAGTATCAGACAGGCCTATGGCTACACCTTC.

The chain couples TRBV20-1 to TRBJ2-7, with 7 positions matching TRBD1. The germline gives CDR1 DFQATT, CDR2 SNEGSKA (reference sequence). This CDR3 contains 13 residues. The junction had 4 bases not matched to a gene; V was cut back by 0 bases and J by 5 bases. CDR3 nucleotide sequence: TGCAGTGCTAGAGATCCGCAGGGGGACGAGCAGTACTTC. The encoded protein is CSARDPQGDEQYF.

This clonotype was recorded a few times. This chain uses TRBV27 with TRBJ2-1; D may be TRBD1 (6 bases). The length of the CDR3 is 16 residues. CDR1 and CDR2 (germline): MNHEY, SMNVEV (reference sequence). Trimming stripped 2 bases from V and 8 bases from J, with 19 bases between. The CDR3 sequence: CASSLVGIRGLDEQFF. CDR3 DNA: TGTGCCAGCAGTTTAGTGGGGATCAGGGGTCTGGATGAGCAGTTCTTC.

The V call is TRBV7-9, the J call TRBJ2-2; D may be TRBD2 (6 bases). This CDR3 is 15 amino acids long. Germline V gene data show CDR1 as SEHNR and CDR2 as FQNEAQ (reference sequence). Trimming removed 5 bases from V and 7 bases from J, with 17 bases in between. This chain's CDR3 is CASSPSGPRIGELFF. As DNA, the CDR3 is TGTGCCAGCAGCCCCAGCGGGCCGAGAATCGGGGAGCTGTTTTTT.

This clonotype was found a few times. CDR3 region: CASSLGGPLNTIYF. CDR3 nucleotide sequence: TGTGCCAGCAGCTTGGGGGGCCCCCTAAACACCATATATTTT. The rearrangement joins TRBV7-2 to TRBJ1-3; perhaps TRBD1 as D (6 bases). With 3 bases removed from V and 6 bases from J, the gap between germline ends came to 12 bases. This CDR3 is built from 14 residues. The germline CDR1 and CDR2 sequences are SGHTA and FQGNSA.

This clonotype was detected a few times. The chain uses TRBV21-1 and TRBJ1-3; TRBD1, the D gene given by the table, was not confirmed from the DNA. TRBV21-1 is a recognized pseudogene. The CDR3 consists of 15 residues. The CDR3 bases are TGTGCCAGCAGCACACTTGCGCCACCCAGAAACACCATATATTTT. Translating gives CASSTLAPPRNTIYF.

In this sample, this clonotype turned up a few times. The chain links TRBV6-2 or TRBV6-3 to TRBJ1-1; 7 bases are shared with TRBD1. The J segment lost 0 bases and the V segment lost 0 bases, leaving 4 bases of the junction unmatched. The CDR3 extends over 16 amino acids. Germline CDR1 reads MNHEY; CDR2 reads SVGEGT. The CDR3 protein is CASSYSTGRMNTEAFF. DNA for the CDR3: TGTGCCAGCAGTTACTCGACAGGGAGGATGAACACTGAAGCTTTCTTT.

The genes are TRBV18 and TRBJ2-5; D not certain. Per the germline V gene, CDR1 is KGHSH and CDR2 is LQKENI. Trimming took 3 bases from V and 4 from J, leaving 9 bases between them. The CDR3 sequence is 13 residues long. The CDR3 DNA follows: TGTGCCAGCTCACCCTCCAGTCTAGAGACCCAGTACTTC. Translating it yields CASSPSSLETQYF.

The chain uses TRBV19 and TRBJ2-4; 7 bases match TRBD1. The CDR3 runs to 13 residues. CDR1 is LNHDA and CDR2 is SQIVND in the germline V gene (reference sequence). The V and J ends lost 7 bases and 4 bases, in that order; junction bases with no gene match: 4. The CDR3 DNA is TGTGCCAGTACCTCGGGACAGAAAAACATTCAGTACTTC. As protein: CASTSGQKNIQYF.

There are a few counts of this clonotype. The rearrangement uses TRBV7-3 and TRBJ2-1; D may be TRBD1 or TRBD2 (5 bases each). The ends were cut back, 5 bases at V and 10 bases at J, with 15 bases in the middle. The germline V gene has CDR1 SGHTA and CDR2 FQGTGA. The CDR3 is 13 residues long. As DNA, the CDR3 is TGTGCCAGCAGCCCTAGTCCAGGGACGGAGCAGTTCTTC. Its translation: CASSPSPGTEQFF.

This clonotype was observed a handful of times. This rearrangement joins TRBV11-2 to TRBJ2-1; TRBD1 agrees at 7 bases. The CDR3 length is 13 residues. Germline loops: CDR1 SGHAT, CDR2 FQNNGV. J lost 7 bases, V lost 5 bases, and 5 bases had no gene match. DNA of the CDR3: TGTGCCAGCAGCCGAGTACAGGGGAATGAGCAGTTCTTC. Residues: CASSRVQGNEQFF.

This clonotype was seen many times. The J gene is TRBJ2-2, the V gene TRBV5-1; D is perhaps TRBD1 (6 bases). The CDR3 extends over 13 amino acids. Germline CDR1 and CDR2: SGHRS and YFSETQ. Trimming pared 3 bases from V and 5 bases from J, leaving 8 bases between. The CDR3 loop is CASSWTATGELFF. The CDR3 bases are TGCGCCAGCAGCTGGACAGCGACCGGGGAGCTGTTTTTT.

This clonotype turned up a few times. This sequence joins TRBV18 and TRBJ2-7; D is perhaps TRBD2 (6 bases). Germline loops: CDR1 KGHSH, CDR2 LQKENI. Between the trimmed V and J ends, which lost 2 bases and 2 bases, there was a span of 10 bases. The CDR3 extends over 14 amino acids. CDR3 nucleotide sequence: TGTGCCAGCTCACCAAGGCGGGACCCCTACGAGCAGTACTTC. Amino acids: CASSPRRDPYEQYF. The complete variable domain, with remaining parts taken from reference TRBV18 and TRBJ2-7, reads NAGVMQNPRHLVRRRGQEARLRCSPMKGHSHVYWYRQLPEEGLKFMVYLQKENIIDESGMPKERFSAEFPKEGPSILRIQQVVRGDSAAYFCASSPRRDPYEQYFGPGTRLTVT.

This clonotype has a handful of counts. The genes are TRBV18 and TRBJ1-1, with 7 bases matching TRBD1. V lost 5 bases and J lost 7; bases outside the gene matches: 4. The CDR3 has 12 amino acids. The germline V gene encodes CDR1 KGHSH and CDR2 LQKENI. The CDR3 loop reads CASSSGGGEAFF. Written as DNA, the CDR3 is TGTGCCAGCTCATCAGGGGGGGGTGAAGCTTTCTTT.

The chain combines TRBV4-1 with TRBJ2-7, with TRBD2 identical over 14 bases. Germline lookup yields CDR1 MGHRA and CDR2 YSYEKL. With V trimmed by 3 bases and J by 0 bases, 1 base remained unmatched. The CDR3 spans 16 residues. The CDR3 protein is CASSQGTSGSSYEQYF. As DNA, the CDR3 is TGCGCCAGCAGCCAGGGGACTAGCGGGAGCTCCTACGAGCAGTACTTC.

There are a few counts of this clonotype. This chain connects TRBV6-5 to TRBJ1-2; perhaps TRBD1 as D (6 bases). Trimming removed 8 bases from V and 4 bases from J, with 11 bases in between. In germline, CDR1 is MNHEY, CDR2 SVGAGI. The length of the CDR3 is 12 residues. CDR3 protein: CASGRGGYGYTF. The CDR3 nucleotides read TGTGCCAGCGGGAGAGGGGGCTATGGCTACACCTTC.

This rearrangement joins TRBV6-5 to TRBJ1-1, with D unclear. The CDR3 loop spans 14 amino acids. The germline gives CDR1 MNHEY, CDR2 SVGAGI. V lost 0 bases, J lost 7 bases, and 12 bases lay in between. The CDR3 loop is CASSYSIPGGEAFF. CDR3 DNA sequence: TGTGCCAGCAGTTACTCGATCCCCGGCGGTGAAGCTTTCTTT.

This chain connects TRBV5-1 to TRBJ2-3, with D perhaps assigned TRBD1 or TRBD2 (5 bases each). Trimming shortened V by 0 bases and J by 6 bases, and 14 bases separated the two germline ends. This CDR3 is 15 amino acids long. Germline CDR1 reads SGHRS; CDR2 reads YFSETQ. The CDR3 loop is CASSLDGAGGDTQYF. The CDR3 region has the DNA TGCGCCAGCAGCTTGGACGGGGCCGGTGGGGATACGCAGTATTTT.

The sample holds many counts of this clonotype. The chain recombines TRBV24-1 with TRBJ1-5; D ambiguous. V lost 4 bases to trimming and J lost 10 bases, with 13 bases between them. Germline CDR1 is KGHDR and CDR2 is SFDVKD. The CDR3 is made up of 13 amino acids. CDR3 coding DNA: TGTGCCACCAGTGAGTCTCTGGGAATCCCCCAGCATTTT. Its protein is CATSESLGIPQHF.

A few counts support this clonotype. The rearrangement uses TRBV2 and TRBJ1-6; TRBD1 might be the D (5 bases). The CDR3 has 15 residues. V lost 7 bases and J 0 bases, leaving 10 bases between the germline ends. Germline assignment: CDR1 SNHLY and CDR2 FYNNEI. CDR3: CASMGPSSYNSPLHF. CDR3 sequence (DNA): TGTGCCAGCATGGGGCCAAGCTCCTATAATTCACCCCTCCACTTT.

This clonotype was detected only a few times. The chain employs TRBV6-1 and TRBJ2-2; no clear D gene. The CDR3 covers 14 residues. The V end lost 7 bases, the J end lost 5 bases, and 14 bases lay between the germline ends. Germline assignment: CDR1 MNHNS and CDR2 SASEGT. The CDR3 loop reads CASTRTAITGELFF. CDR3 coding DNA: TGTGCCAGCACCAGGACGGCCATAACCGGGGAGCTGTTTTTT.

This clonotype was counted between two and nine times. V and J are TRBV6-1 and TRBJ2-7; D perhaps matches TRBD2 (6 bases). The V gene lost 6 bases and the J gene lost 5 bases, with 17 bases spanning the gap. Germline loops: CDR1 MNHNS, CDR2 SASEGT. CDR3 size: 14 residues. This CDR3 reads CASSNRDFRHEQYF. The CDR3 bases are TGTGCCAGCAGCAACCGGGACTTTCGGCACGAGCAGTACTTC.

This clonotype was observed a few times. The V call is TRBV12-3 or TRBV12-4, the J call TRBJ1-1, with TRBD1 as a possible D gene (5 bases). The CDR3 is 14 residues long. Trimming shortened V by 6 bases and J by 5 bases, and 16 bases separated the two germline ends. The chain's CDR3 is CASSILPGRTEAFF. CDR3 DNA sequence: TGTGCCAGCAGCATTTTACCAGGGAGGACTGAAGCTTTCTTT.